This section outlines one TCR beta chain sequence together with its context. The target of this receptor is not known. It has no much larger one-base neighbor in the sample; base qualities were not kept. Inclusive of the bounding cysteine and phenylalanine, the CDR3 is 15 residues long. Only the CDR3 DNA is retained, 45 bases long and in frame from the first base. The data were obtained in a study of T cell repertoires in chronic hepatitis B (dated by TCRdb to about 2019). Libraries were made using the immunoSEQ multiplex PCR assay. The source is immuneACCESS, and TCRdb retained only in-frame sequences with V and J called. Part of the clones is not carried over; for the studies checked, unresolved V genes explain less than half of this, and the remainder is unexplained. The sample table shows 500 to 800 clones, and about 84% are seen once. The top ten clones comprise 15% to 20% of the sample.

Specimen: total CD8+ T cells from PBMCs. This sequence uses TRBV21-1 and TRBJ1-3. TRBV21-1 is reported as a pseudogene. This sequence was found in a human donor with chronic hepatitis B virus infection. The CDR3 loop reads CASSKERSSGNTIYF. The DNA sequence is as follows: TGTGCCAGCAGCAAAGAAAGGAGCTCTGGAAACACCATATATTTT.